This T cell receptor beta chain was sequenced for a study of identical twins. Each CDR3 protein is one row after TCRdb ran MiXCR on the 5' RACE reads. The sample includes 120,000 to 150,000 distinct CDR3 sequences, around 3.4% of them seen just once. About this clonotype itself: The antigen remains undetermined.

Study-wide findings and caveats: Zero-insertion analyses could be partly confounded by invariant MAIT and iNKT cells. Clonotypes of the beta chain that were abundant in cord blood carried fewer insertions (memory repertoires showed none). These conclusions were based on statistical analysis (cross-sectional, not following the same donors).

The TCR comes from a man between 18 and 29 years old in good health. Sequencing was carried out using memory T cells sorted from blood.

DNA for the CDR3: TGTGCCAGCAGGGGGGGGGTCTCACAGTTCTTC. Its protein is CASRGGVSQFF. The chain is built from TRBV7-2 and TRBJ2-1, with 7 bases identical to TRBD2. V shed 6 bases and J 13 bases; nucleotides not matched to a gene: 6. Germline V gene lookup returns CDR1 SGHTA and CDR2 FQGNSA. CDR3 size: 11 residues.